These 22 T cell receptor beta chains share one sample of origin, sequenced in a study of blood T cell repertoires in COVID-19. The assay was immunoSEQ multiplex PCR, and TCRdb's table has in-frame clones only and misses some. The repertoire holds 150,000 to 200,000 clones, around 80% seen once, with 10% to 15% in the top ten. The sequencing sample was made of PBMCs or T cells enriched from blood (not recorded which). These receptors all stem from a man aged 45-65 years who had recovered from COVID-19.

V usage is TRBV19 and J usage is TRBJ1-5; 10 nucleotides match TRBD1. Trimming removed 7 bases from V and 2 bases from J; junction bases left unmatched: 11. The V gene's germline CDR1 is LNHDA and CDR2 SQIVND (reference sequence). CDR3 length equals 17 residues. The CDR3 loop reads CASNDSGTGVRNQPQHF. The DNA of the CDR3 is TGTGCCAGTAACGATTCCGGGACAGGGGTACGCAATCAGCCCCAGCATTTT.

The V gene is TRBV11-3, the J gene TRBJ1-5, with TRBD1 matching over 11 bases. Germline loops: CDR1 SGHNT, CDR2 YENEEA. This CDR3 comprises 16 residues. With 0 bases clipped from V and 7 bases from J, the junction kept 5 bases outside the gene matches. Here the CDR3 DNA reads TGTGCCAGCAGCTTAGAGGGACAGGGGGTCCTCCAGCCCCAGCATTTT. The encoded protein is CASSLEGQGVLQPQHF.

The chain has TRBV5-4 and TRBJ2-5; D perhaps matches TRBD1 (5 bases). Per the germline V gene, CDR1 is SGHNT and CDR2 is YYREEE (reference sequence). The CDR3 sequence is 15 residues long. Trimming took off 1 base at V and 1 base at J, with 11 bases between the two ends. CDR3: CASSLFDRAQETQYF. The CDR3 coding sequence is TGTGCCAGCAGCTTGTTCGACAGAGCCCAAGAGACCCAGTACTTC.

This clone was seen just once. V is TRBV2 and J is TRBJ2-5; D may be TRBD2 (6 bases). This CDR3 contains 12 residues. Germline lookup yields CDR1 SNHLY and CDR2 FYNNEI. Between the trimmed V and J ends, which lost 11 bases and 5 bases, there was a span of 15 bases. Here the CDR3 DNA reads TGTGCCCAGGGAGGAGGCCTGGAGACCCAGTACTTC. Translated, it gives CAQGGGLETQYF. Complete variable domain (other parts from reference TRBV2 and TRBJ2-5): EPEVTQTPSHQVTQMGQEVILRCVPISNHLYFYWYRQILGQKVEFLVSFYNNEISEKSEIFDDQFSVERPDGSNFTLKIRSTKLEDSAMYFCAQGGGLETQYFGPGTRLLVL.

As DNA, the CDR3 is TGTGCCAGCCTGGGACAGGGAAAAGAGACCCAGTACTTC. Protein sequence: CASLGQGKETQYF. The V gene is TRBV2, the J gene TRBJ2-5; TRBD1 aligns across 9 bases. Trimming at V came to 8 bases and at J to 3 bases, leaving 4 bases not matched to a gene. The CDR3 runs to 13 residues. Germline CDR1 SNHLY, CDR2 FYNNEI.

For the CDR3, the DNA is TGCGCCAGCAGTGAATGGGGGGGGAGCACAGATACGCAGTATTTT. Amino acids: CASSEWGGSTDTQYF. The J gene is TRBJ2-3, the V gene TRBV10-2; TRBD2 matches 7 bases. The CDR3 is 15 residues long. CDR1 is WSHSY, CDR2 SAAADI, per germline. Unmatched junction bases numbered 3, after V lost 3 bases and J lost 0 bases.

For this clone: This CDR3 is also generated by other DNA sequences in the sample. The chain links TRBV7-9 to TRBJ1-2; D is uncertain. This CDR3 is built from 13 residues. Trimming pared 2 bases from V and 3 bases from J, leaving 7 bases between. Germline assignment: CDR1 SEHNR and CDR2 FQNEAQ (reference sequence). CDR3 loop: CASSLLTDYGYTF. CDR3 nucleotides: TGTGCCAGCAGCTTATTAACTGACTATGGCTACACCTTC.

The genes are TRBV19 and TRBJ2-1, with 7 nucleotides matching TRBD1. Unmatched junction bases numbered 11, after V lost 7 bases and J lost 2 bases. The germline V gene encodes CDR1 LNHDA and CDR2 SQIVND (reference sequence). The CDR3 extends over 16 amino acids. CDR3 region: CASKVIGQGAYNEQFF. CDR3 nucleotides: TGTGCCAGTAAGGTTATAGGGCAGGGGGCCTACAATGAGCAGTTCTTC.

The chain combines TRBV3-1 (or the pseudogene TRBV3-2) with TRBJ2-1, with 7 bases matching TRBD1. The CDR3 covers 15 residues. From germline, CDR1 is LGHDT and CDR2 YNNKEL (reference sequence). The junction had 3 bases not matched to a gene; V was cut back by 2 bases and J by 2 bases. This chain's CDR3 is CASSQKTGTYNEQFF. The CDR3 DNA is TGTGCCAGCAGCCAAAAGACAGGGACCTACAATGAGCAGTTCTTC.

This rearrangement joins TRBV7-8 to TRBJ2-5; 13 bases line up with TRBD2. With 5 bases clipped from V and 5 bases from J, the junction kept 8 bases outside the gene matches. Germline V lookup: CDR1 SGHVS, CDR2 FQNEAQ. This CDR3 has 16 residues. The CDR3 sequence: CASSPTSGGALETQYF. DNA for the CDR3: TGTGCCAGCAGCCCTACTAGCGGGGGGGCCCTGGAGACCCAGTACTTC.

This clone was recorded only once. The V and J genes are TRBV27 and TRBJ2-2; TRBD2 agrees at 11 bases. In germline, CDR1 is MNHEY, CDR2 SMNVEV (reference sequence). There are 16 residues in the CDR3. V lost 4 bases to trimming and J lost 5 bases; unmatched junction nucleotides: 6. CDR3 amino acids: CASSYLAGGRTGELFF. CDR3 DNA: TGTGCCAGCAGTTACTTAGCGGGGGGGCGAACCGGGGAGCTGTTTTTT.

The DNA of the CDR3 is TGTGCCACCAGCAGACACACAGGGGGAGAGACCCAGTACTTC. Its protein is CATSRHTGGETQYF. This chain connects TRBV15 to TRBJ2-5; 8 nucleotides agree with TRBD1. Germline V CDR1 and CDR2: LNHNV, YYDKDF (reference sequence). J lost 4 bases, V lost 2 bases, and 3 bases had no gene match. The CDR3 covers 14 residues. Together with reference TRBV15 and TRBJ2-5, the CDR3 gives the full variable domain: DAMVIQNPRYQVTQFGKPVTLSCSQTLNHNVMYWYQQKSSQAPKLLFHYYDKDFNNEADTPDNFQSRRPNTSFCFLDIRSPGLGDTAMYLCATSRHTGGETQYFGPGTRLLVL.

The chain employs TRBV19 and TRBJ2-1; TRBD2 agrees at 13 bases. Germline V gene data show CDR1 as LNHDA and CDR2 as SQIVND (reference sequence). V trimming: 9 bases; J trimming: 10 bases; junction bases outside the gene matches: 6. The CDR3 is made up of 13 amino acids. The CDR3 spells CASLSGLAGEQFF. CDR3 nucleotide sequence: TGTGCCAGCTTATCGGGACTAGCGGGGGAGCAGTTCTTC.

This clone was seen a handful of times. The chain employs TRBV7-9 and TRBJ2-3, with 7 bases that match TRBD1. CDR3 length equals 14 residues. J lost 2 bases, V lost 5 bases, and 4 bases had no gene match. Germline lookup yields CDR1 SEHNR and CDR2 FQNEAQ (reference sequence). For the CDR3, the DNA is TGTGCCAGCAGCCGGACAGGATACACAGATACGCAGTATTTT. It translates to CASSRTGYTDTQYF.

Regarding this clone: At one of its ends the junction is not consistent with the germline gene, which may arise from a read error. The chain is built from TRBV2 and TRBJ1-1; D not resolved. This CDR3 is 14 amino acids long. Per the germline V gene, CDR1 is SNHLY and CDR2 is FYNNEI. The CDR3 protein is CAGSTRHRNTEAFF. In DNA form, the CDR3 reads TGTGCCGGCAGTACCCGACACCGGAACACTGAAGCTTTCTTT.

V is TRBV7-2 and J is TRBJ2-3; 7 bases map to TRBD2. Trimming cost V 4 bases and J 2 bases; bases outside gene matches: 6. Germline V gives CDR1 SGHTA, CDR2 FQGNSA. The CDR3 has 15 amino acids. CDR3: CASSSASGVTDTQYF. CDR3 sequence (DNA): TGTGCCAGCAGCTCAGCTAGCGGCGTCACAGATACGCAGTATTTT. The whole variable domain, filled in from reference TRBV7-2 and TRBJ2-3, reads GAGVSQSPSNKVTEKGKDVELRCDPISGHTALYWYRQSLGQGLEFLIYFQGNSAPDKSGLPSDRFSAERTGGSVSTLTIQRTQQEDSAVYLCASSSASGVTDTQYFGPGTRLTVL.

The gene calls are TRBV6-2 or TRBV6-3 and TRBJ2-3; 8 nucleotides agree with TRBD2. CDR1 and CDR2 (germline): MNHEY, SVGEGT. This CDR3 spans 18 amino acids. Germline trimming cut 4 bases from V and 0 bases from J; bases unmatched to any gene: 12. Here the CDR3 reads CASSSPFGGGGSTDTQYF. Written as DNA, the CDR3 is TGTGCCAGCAGTTCCCCTTTTGGGGGCGGGGGGAGCACAGATACGCAGTATTTT.

This rearrangement joins TRBV19 to TRBJ1-5, with TRBD1 identical over 8 bases. V lost 9 bases to trimming and J lost 6 bases; unmatched junction nucleotides: 19. In germline, CDR1 is LNHDA, CDR2 SQIVND (reference sequence). The CDR3 has 17 residues. DNA for the CDR3: TGTGCCAGCCTAGACAGGGGACGTGTGGGCGCTGGTCAGCCCCAGCATTTT. It is translated as CASLDRGRVGAGQPQHF. The full variable domain, its missing parts supplied by reference TRBV19 and TRBJ1-5, is DGGITQSPKYLFRKEGQNVTLSCEQNLNHDAMYWYRQDPGQGLRLIYYSQIVNDFQKGDIAEGYSVSREKKESFPLTVTSAQKNPTAFYLCASLDRGRVGAGQPQHFGDGTRLSIL.

The V and J genes are TRBV18 and TRBJ2-7; D ambiguous. The ends were cut back, 5 bases at V and 6 bases at J, with 14 bases in the middle. CDR1 is KGHSH and CDR2 is LQKENI in the germline V gene. This CDR3 has 13 residues. The CDR3 loop is CASSATDLGEQYF. CDR3 nucleotides: TGTGCCAGCTCAGCTACAGATCTCGGCGAGCAGTACTTC.

To note about this clone: Other DNA sequences in the sample encode the same CDR3. V is TRBV5-1 and J is TRBJ2-1; D perhaps matches TRBD1 (5 bases). The CDR3 length is 15 residues. Germline values: CDR1 SGHRS, CDR2 YFSETQ. V lost 0 bases and J lost 2, with 9 bases in between. CDR3 sequence: CASSLAPGTYNEQFF. CDR3 sequence (DNA): TGCGCCAGCAGCTTGGCGCCAGGGACCTACAATGAGCAGTTCTTC.

The rearrangement uses TRBV9 and TRBJ2-1; 8 bases are a match to TRBD2. V gave up 6 bases and J gave up 7 bases; unmatched junction bases: 3. This CDR3 region has 12 residues. Germline-derived CDR1 and CDR2 are SGDLS and YYNGEE. CDR3 residues: CASNSGENEQFF. As DNA, the CDR3 is TGTGCCAGCAATAGCGGGGAGAATGAGCAGTTCTTC.

As DNA, the CDR3 is TGTGCCAGCAGCTTAACGTTGGACAGTCCTTATGGCTACACCTTC. Its translation is CASSLTLDSPYGYTF. The chain joins TRBV7-3 to TRBJ1-2; TRBD1 is a possible D gene (6 bases). The V gene's germline CDR1 is SGHTA and CDR2 FQGTGA. With 0 bases removed from V and 5 bases from J, the gap between germline ends came to 13 bases. This CDR3 has 15 residues.